This TCR beta chain was recorded in a study of cytomegalovirus exposure and HLA in healthy donors. Germline CDR1 and CDR2: DFQATT and SNEGSKA (reference sequence). This CDR3 is 11 amino acids long. Trimming cost V 7 bases and J 3 bases, with 10 bases left between them. Clones were read by immunoSEQ multiplex PCR, and TCRdb kept only the in-frame ones, dropping some. The sample has about 120,000 clones; approximately 86% are singletons. The sequencing input was PBMCs. The rearrangement links TRBV20-1 to TRBJ2-7; D is undetermined. This sequence originates from a young man in good health and CMV-seropositive. This CDR3 is CSGTDYYEQYF. CDR3 in DNA: TGCAGTGGCACAGATTACTACGAGCAGTACTTC.